This T cell receptor beta chain was observed in a study of T-cell memory formation after mild COVID-19. This CDR3 is 15 amino acids long. Germline V gene data show CDR1 as LGHNA and CDR2 as YSLEER. The ends were cut back, 0 bases at V and 9 bases at J, with 12 bases in the middle. TCRdb reanalysed the 5' RACE reads using MiXCR and keeps one entry per CDR3 protein. The table includes fewer than 250,000 distinct CDR3 sequences, approximately 16% detected once. This clonotype came up a few times. This sequence was found in an adult woman who had mild COVID-19 (a few samples of this study predate the infection). Cell type and time point are not known. Sequencing was carried out using PBMCs or a T cell subset sorted from them (not recorded which). V gene TRBV4-3 combines with J gene TRBJ1-6; possibly TRBD1 for D (5 bases). CDR3: CASSQDRGRVSPLHF. The CDR3 DNA sequence: TGCGCCAGCAGCCAAGATCGGGGCAGGGTTTCACCCCTCCACTTT.